These 21 T cell receptor beta chains were sequenced from one sample in a study of Graves' ophthalmopathy and Graves' hyperthyroidism. The TCR beta CDR3 regions underwent amplification from RNA transcripts. The workflow started with a first-round RT-PCR run with HTBI primers and then moved on to a second-round multiplex PCR. Via MiXCR, TCRdb re-called the multiplex PCR reads, giving one row per CDR3 protein. The table lists about 620,000 distinct CDR3 sequences, 22% of them singletons. Sequenced sample: peripheral blood. The receptor source for this set is a woman between 18 and 30 years old with stable Graves' hyperthyroidism. Some clones in this sample may be carry-over from other donors' samples.

CDR3 nucleotide sequence: TGTGCCAGCAGTTCAGCCAATCGAGCCTACGAGCAGTACTTC. Translating gives CASSSANRAYEQYF. This rearrangement joins TRBV12-3 or TRBV12-4 to TRBJ2-7; no clear D gene. The CDR3 has 14 amino acids. The V end was cut by 4 bases, the J end by 2 bases, with 12 bases between.

This clonotype was observed many times. The chain combines TRBV27 with TRBJ1-1; maybe TRBD1 (6 bases). CDR1 and CDR2 from the germline V gene are MNHEY and SMNVEV (reference sequence). V lost 8 bases and J 5 bases, leaving 18 bases between the germline ends. The CDR3 is 14 residues long. CDR3 protein: CASLGAGGRTEAFF. CDR3 nucleotide sequence: TGTGCCAGCCTAGGAGCCGGGGGGCGAACTGAAGCTTTCTTT.

In this sample, this clonotype turned up many times. The chain joins TRBV12-3 or TRBV12-4 to TRBJ1-5, with a weak D call TRBD1 (6 bases). This CDR3 region has 14 residues. Deletions cut 3 bases from V and 5 bases from J, with 11 bases between. CDR3 nucleotide sequence: TGTGCCAGCAGTTTGCTGGACAGTGATCAGCCCCAGCATTTT. Its translation: CASSLLDSDQPQHF.

The rearrangement joins TRBV6-5 to TRBJ2-5, with 11 positions matching TRBD2. Germline loops: CDR1 MNHEY, CDR2 SVGAGI. Trimming cost V 0 bases and J 6 bases; bases outside gene matches: 6. CDR3 length: 16 amino acids. The CDR3: CASSYSTSGVLKTQYF. CDR3 bases: TGTGCCAGCAGTTACTCGACTAGCGGGGTTTTAAAGACCCAGTACTTC.

This clonotype appeared many times. The chain has TRBV12-3 or TRBV12-4 and TRBJ2-2; 9 bases map to TRBD1. The CDR3 sequence is 17 residues long. V shed 5 bases, J shed 5 bases, and the junction held 12 bases outside the gene matches. CDR3: CASSRKGQGPRTGELFF. The CDR3 DNA reads TGTGCCAGCAGTCGCAAGGGACAGGGTCCTAGGACCGGGGAGCTGTTTTTT.

The chain has TRBV20-1 and TRBJ2-7, with 7 bases aligning to TRBD1. V lost 3 bases to trimming and J lost 2 bases; unmatched junction nucleotides: 10. Germline values: CDR1 DFQATT, CDR2 SNEGSKA (reference sequence). This CDR3 is built from 15 residues. In nucleotides, the CDR3 is TGCAGTGCTAGGGGTCAGAGGACAGGACCCTACGAGCAGTACTTC. This encodes CSARGQRTGPYEQYF.

This clonotype was detected many times. CDR3 loop: CASTVRNNSPLHF. Written as DNA, the CDR3 is TGTGCCAGCACTGTCAGGAATAATTCACCCCTCCACTTT. The rearrangement links TRBV6-1 to TRBJ1-6; the D is unclear. V was cut by 7 bases and J by 5 bases, with 9 bases left in between. Per the germline V gene, CDR1 is MNHNS and CDR2 is SASEGT. This CDR3 has 13 residues.

CDR3 sequence: CSALPLSPGELFF. The CDR3 DNA reads TGCAGCGCCCTCCCACTGTCCCCCGGGGAGCTGTTTTTT. V gene TRBV29-1 combines with J gene TRBJ2-2; D is ambiguous. V gave up 7 bases and J gave up 6 bases, with 15 bases separating them. The CDR3 is made up of 13 amino acids. Looked up from germline, CDR1 is SQVTM and CDR2 is ANQGSEA.

In this sample, this clonotype turned up a few times. This rearrangement joins TRBV29-1 to TRBJ2-5, with D possibly TRBD2 on 6 matching bases. Trimming removed 6 bases from V and 3 bases from J, with 14 bases in between. The CDR3 loop spans 13 amino acids. The germline CDR1 and CDR2 sequences are SQVTM and ANQGSEA. The CDR3 DNA follows: TGCAGCGTCCGGGAGACTCCGAAAGAGACCCAGTACTTC. This encodes CSVRETPKETQYF. Combining the CDR3 with reference TRBV29-1 and TRBJ2-5 gives the whole variable domain SAVISQKPSRDICQRGTSLTIQCQVDSQVTMMFWYRQQPGQSLTLIATANQGSEATYESGFVIDKFPISRPNLTFSTLTVSNMSPEDSSIYLCSVRETPKETQYFGPGTRLLVL.

About this clonotype: Mismatch with germline at one junction end may stem from a read error. The J gene is TRBJ2-7, the V gene TRBV15, with 10 bases lining up with TRBD2. The CDR3 is 14 residues long. Germline V CDR1 and CDR2: LNHNV, YYDKDF (reference sequence). DNA of the CDR3: TGTGCCACCAGCAGAGATCGGACTAGCGGCAGGTCTGATTTC. Encoded protein: CATSRDRTSGRSDF.

The table lists this clonotype with many counts. The chain is built from TRBV7-2 and TRBJ1-1; maybe TRBD1 (5 bases). Germline loops: CDR1 SGHTA, CDR2 FQGNSA. V was shortened by 5 bases and J by 0 bases, with 10 bases between the two germline ends. The CDR3 contains 14 residues. CDR3 bases: TGTGCCAGCAGCAAGGGGAATATGAACACTGAAGCTTTCTTT. As protein: CASSKGNMNTEAFF.

At least ten counts were recorded for this clonotype. The chain couples TRBV6-2 or TRBV6-3 to TRBJ2-7; D is uncertain. Trimming removed 2 bases at V and 0 bases at J, with 8 bases between. Germline lookup yields CDR1 MNHEY and CDR2 SVGEGT. This CDR3 is built from 14 residues. CDR3 loop: CASSYEQLSYEQYF. CDR3 bases: TGTGCCAGCAGTTACGAACAGCTCTCCTACGAGCAGTACTTC.

The chain joins TRBV18 to TRBJ2-7; D is possibly TRBD1 (6 bases). Looked up from germline, CDR1 is KGHSH and CDR2 is LQKENI. The CDR3 runs 14 residues. V dropped 2 bases and J dropped 2 bases, with 10 bases sitting between them. DNA of the CDR3: TGTGCCAGCTCACCAGAGACAGGTCCCTACGAGCAGTACTTC. It codes for CASSPETGPYEQYF.

Many counts were recorded for this clonotype. Compared with germline, one end of the junction differs, possibly owing to a read error. The chain uses TRBV6-8 and TRBJ1-1; D is undetermined. CDR3 length: 14 amino acids. Germline values: CDR1 MNHGY, CDR2 SAAAGT. The CDR3 protein is CACSVRRSNTEAFF. The CDR3 DNA is TGTGCCTGCAGCGTCCGCAGGTCGAATACTGAAGCTTTCTTT.

Ten or more counts support this clonotype. The rearrangement joins TRBV7-2 to TRBJ1-1; D remains ambiguous. Between the trimmed V and J ends, which lost 3 bases and 3 bases, there was a span of 14 bases. CDR3 size: 15 residues. The germline CDR1 and CDR2 sequences are SGHTA and FQGNSA. The CDR3 loop reads CASSFRQVEYTEAFF. CDR3 in DNA: TGTGCCAGCAGCTTCCGGCAAGTGGAGTACACTGAAGCTTTCTTT.

V is TRBV2 and J is TRBJ2-7; D perhaps matches TRBD1 (6 bases). The CDR3 has 14 residues. Germline V gene data show CDR1 as SNHLY and CDR2 as FYNNEI. The V gene lost 2 bases and the J gene lost 0 bases, with 8 bases spanning the gap. CDR3 residues: CASSEQGFSYEQYF. The DNA for the CDR3 is TGTGCCAGCAGTGAACAGGGGTTCTCCTACGAGCAGTACTTC.

J is TRBJ1-1 and V is TRBV12-3 or TRBV12-4, with 7 bases fitting TRBD1. This CDR3 contains 14 residues. V shed 6 bases, J shed 7 bases, and the junction held 11 bases outside the gene matches. The CDR3 loop reads CASRPGQAGREAFF. CDR3 coding DNA: TGTGCCAGCAGACCTGGACAGGCGGGTCGTGAAGCTTTCTTT.

This clonotype was counted only a few times. Relative to the germline gene, one junction end is altered; a read error may explain this. The V gene is TRBV5-1, the J gene TRBJ1-6; 8 nucleotides align to TRBD1. Germline CDR1 and CDR2: SGHRS and YFSETQ. The CDR3 loop spans 13 amino acids. The CDR3 DNA follows: TGCGCCAGCAGTTTGGACAGGGATTCACTCCTCCGCTTT. It is translated as CASSLDRDSLLRF.

In this sample, this clonotype turned up many times. V is TRBV6-2 or TRBV6-3 and J is TRBJ2-7; 9 bases agree with TRBD1. The ends lost 2 bases at V and 2 bases at J; junction bases unmatched: 4. The CDR3 consists of 15 residues. CDR1 is MNHEY, CDR2 SVGEGT, per germline. The CDR3 here is CASSYAGQGAYEQYF. DNA for the CDR3: TGTGCCAGCAGTTACGCGGGACAGGGAGCCTACGAGCAGTACTTC.

This chain links TRBV29-1 with TRBJ2-5; D is possibly TRBD2 (6 bases). Trimming shortened V by 0 bases and J by 3 bases, and 11 bases separated the two germline ends. The CDR3 sequence is 14 residues long. Per the germline V gene, CDR1 is SQVTM and CDR2 is ANQGSEA. The CDR3 bases are TGCAGCGTTGAAGATAAGGAGCGGGAAGAGACCCAGTACTTC. Its protein is CSVEDKEREETQYF. Filled out from reference TRBV29-1 and TRBJ2-5, the complete variable domain reads SAVISQKPSRDICQRGTSLTIQCQVDSQVTMMFWYRQQPGQSLTLIATANQGSEATYESGFVIDKFPISRPNLTFSTLTVSNMSPEDSSIYLCSVEDKEREETQYFGPGTRLLVL.

This clonotype was detected many times. The chain combines TRBV9 with TRBJ2-6; unclear D gene. V dropped 2 bases and J dropped 0 bases, with 3 bases sitting between them. The CDR3 has 14 amino acids. In germline, CDR1 is SGDLS, CDR2 YYNGEE. The CDR3 spells CASSVSSGANVLTF. In DNA form, the CDR3 reads TGTGCCAGCAGCGTGTCCTCTGGGGCCAACGTCCTGACTTTC.